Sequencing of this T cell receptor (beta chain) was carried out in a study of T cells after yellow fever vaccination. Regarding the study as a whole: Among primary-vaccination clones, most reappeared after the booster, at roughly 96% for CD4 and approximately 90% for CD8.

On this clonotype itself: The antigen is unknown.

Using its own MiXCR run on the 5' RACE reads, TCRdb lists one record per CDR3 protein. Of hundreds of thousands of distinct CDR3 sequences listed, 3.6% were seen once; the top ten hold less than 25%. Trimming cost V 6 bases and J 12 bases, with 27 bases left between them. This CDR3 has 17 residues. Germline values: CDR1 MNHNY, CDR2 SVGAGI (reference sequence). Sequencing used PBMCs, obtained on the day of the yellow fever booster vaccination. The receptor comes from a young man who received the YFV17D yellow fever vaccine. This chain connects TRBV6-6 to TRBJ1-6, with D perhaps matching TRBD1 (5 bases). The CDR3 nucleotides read TGTGCCAGCAGAGTTACCTTCCAGGGCAAGACCGATAGACCCCTCCACTTT. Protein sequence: CASRVTFQGKTDRPLHF.